This T cell receptor (beta chain) was identified during a study of CD8 T cells in ankylosing spondylitis. Study-wide points: Prior work had noted some motif variants in reactive arthritis blood and synovial fluid.

The CDR3 extends over 15 amino acids. The V gene end was trimmed by 6 bases and the J gene end by 4 bases; junction bases not matched to a gene: 6. In germline, CDR1 is MNHNS, CDR2 SASEGT. This clonotype was counted only a few times. Its matching antigen is unknown. Each CDR3 protein is one row after TCRdb ran MiXCR on the 5' RACE reads. The profile covers 300,000 to 400,000 distinct CDR3 sequences, with under 15% appearing a single time and roughly 0.99% taken by the ten largest. The gene calls are TRBV6-1 and TRBJ2-3; 11 bases line up with TRBD1. The sample consisted of blood, either unsorted or a sorted T cell fraction (not recorded which). The sequence came from a male donor with ankylosing spondylitis or in good health (not recorded which). In nucleotides, the CDR3 is TGTGCCAGCAGCCCCGGACAGGGGGCGGCAGATACGCAGTATTTT. This codes for CASSPGQGAADTQYF.